This T cell receptor (beta chain) is drawn from a study of T cells in Graves' hyperthyroidism and ophthalmopathy. The CDR3 is 15 residues long. Germline V lookup: CDR1 SGDLS, CDR2 YYNGEE. V lost 3 bases to trimming and J lost 6 bases; unmatched junction nucleotides: 9. Amplified TCR beta CDR3 regions derived from RNA transcripts. An initial round of RT-PCR targeting the TCR CDR3 relied on the HTBI primer set. TCRdb analysed the multiplex PCR reads with MiXCR anew, one entry per CDR3 protein. Here the sample spans around 250,000 distinct CDR3 sequences, 14% to 15% being singletons. The sample consisted of blood. The chain recombines TRBV9 with TRBJ2-5, with 9 positions matching TRBD2. The sequence was collected from a woman aged 40 to 49 with Graves' hyperthyroidism that later progressed to Graves' ophthalmopathy. CDR3 DNA: TGTGCCAGCAGCGGGGCACTAGCGGGTTCTCAGACCCAGTACTTC. Translated, it gives CASSGALAGSQTQYF.